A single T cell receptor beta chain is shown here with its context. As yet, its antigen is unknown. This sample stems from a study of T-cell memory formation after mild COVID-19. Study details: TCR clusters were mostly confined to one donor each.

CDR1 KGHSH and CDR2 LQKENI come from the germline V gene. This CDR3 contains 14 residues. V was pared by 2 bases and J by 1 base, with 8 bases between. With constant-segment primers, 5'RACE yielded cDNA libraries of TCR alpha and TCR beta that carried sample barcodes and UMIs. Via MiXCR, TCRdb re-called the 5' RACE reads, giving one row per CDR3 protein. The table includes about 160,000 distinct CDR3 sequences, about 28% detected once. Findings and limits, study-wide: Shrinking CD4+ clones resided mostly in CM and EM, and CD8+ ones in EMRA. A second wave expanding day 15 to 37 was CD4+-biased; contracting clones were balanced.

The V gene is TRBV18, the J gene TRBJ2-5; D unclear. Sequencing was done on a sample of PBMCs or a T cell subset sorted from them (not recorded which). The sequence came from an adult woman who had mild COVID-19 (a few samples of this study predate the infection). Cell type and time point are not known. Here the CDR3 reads CASSPGQPQETQYF. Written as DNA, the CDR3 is TGTGCCAGCTCACCAGGCCAACCCCAAGAGACCCAGTACTTC.